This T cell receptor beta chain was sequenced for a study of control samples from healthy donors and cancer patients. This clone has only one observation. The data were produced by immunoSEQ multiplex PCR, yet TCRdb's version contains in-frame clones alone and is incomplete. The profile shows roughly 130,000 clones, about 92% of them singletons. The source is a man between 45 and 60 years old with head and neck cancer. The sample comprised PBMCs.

The CDR3 region is CAILRGREQYF. The DNA of the CDR3 is TGTGCCATCTTGAGGGGTCGCGAGCAGTACTTC. V gene TRBV2 combines with J gene TRBJ2-7; either TRBD1 or TRBD2 may fit D (5 bases each). V lost 10 bases to trimming and J lost 6 bases, with 13 bases between them. Germline CDR1 SNHLY, CDR2 FYNNEI. This CDR3 is 11 amino acids long.